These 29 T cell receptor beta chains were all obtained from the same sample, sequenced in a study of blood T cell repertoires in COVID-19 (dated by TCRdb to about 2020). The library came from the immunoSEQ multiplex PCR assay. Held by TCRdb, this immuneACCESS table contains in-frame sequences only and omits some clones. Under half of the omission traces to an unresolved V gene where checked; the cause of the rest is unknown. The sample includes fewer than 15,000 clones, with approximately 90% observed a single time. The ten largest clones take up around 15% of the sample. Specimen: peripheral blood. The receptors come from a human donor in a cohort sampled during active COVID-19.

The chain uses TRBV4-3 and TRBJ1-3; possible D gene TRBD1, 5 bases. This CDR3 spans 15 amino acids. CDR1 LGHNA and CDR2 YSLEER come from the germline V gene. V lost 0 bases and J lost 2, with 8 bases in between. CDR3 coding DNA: TGCGCCAGCAGCCAAGAAGGGGTAGCTGGAAACACCATATATTTT. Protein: CASSQEGVAGNTIYF.

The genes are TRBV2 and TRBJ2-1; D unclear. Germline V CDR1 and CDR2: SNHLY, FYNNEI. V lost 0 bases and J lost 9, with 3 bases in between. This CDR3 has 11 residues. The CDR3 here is CASSEAIEQFF. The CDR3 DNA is TGTGCCAGCAGTGAAGCCATTGAGCAGTTCTTC.

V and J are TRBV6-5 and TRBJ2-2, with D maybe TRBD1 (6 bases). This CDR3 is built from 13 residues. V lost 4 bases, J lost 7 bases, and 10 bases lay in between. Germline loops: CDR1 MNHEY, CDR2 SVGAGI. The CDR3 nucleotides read TGTGCCAGCAGTTCCCAGGGGTTCGGGGAGCTGTTTTTT. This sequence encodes CASSSQGFGELFF.

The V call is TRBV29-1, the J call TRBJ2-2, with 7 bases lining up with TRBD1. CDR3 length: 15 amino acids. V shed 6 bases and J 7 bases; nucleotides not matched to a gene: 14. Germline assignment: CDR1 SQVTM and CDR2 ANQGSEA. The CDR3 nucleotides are TGCAGCGTAGGGAAGACGACAGGGACGGGCGGGGAGCTGTTTTTT. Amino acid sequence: CSVGKTTGTGGELFF.

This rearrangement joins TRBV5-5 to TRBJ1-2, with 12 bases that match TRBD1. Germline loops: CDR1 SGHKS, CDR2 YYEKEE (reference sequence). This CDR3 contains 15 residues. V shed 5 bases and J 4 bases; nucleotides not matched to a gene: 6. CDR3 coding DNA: TGTGCCAGCAGAGACCCGGGACAGGGGGCCTATGGCTACACCTTC. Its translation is CASRDPGQGAYGYTF.

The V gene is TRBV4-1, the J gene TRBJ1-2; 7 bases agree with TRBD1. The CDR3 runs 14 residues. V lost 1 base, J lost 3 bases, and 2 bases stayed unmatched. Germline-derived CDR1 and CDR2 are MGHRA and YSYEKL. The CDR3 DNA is TGCGCCAGCAGCCAAGGACAGGGCCACTATGGCTACACCTTC. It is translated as CASSQGQGHYGYTF.

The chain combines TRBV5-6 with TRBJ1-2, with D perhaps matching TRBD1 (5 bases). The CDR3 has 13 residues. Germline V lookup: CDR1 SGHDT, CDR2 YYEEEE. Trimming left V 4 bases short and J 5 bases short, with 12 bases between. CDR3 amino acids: CASSPPGGYGYTF. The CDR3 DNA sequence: TGTGCCAGCAGCCCCCCGGGGGGATATGGCTACACCTTC. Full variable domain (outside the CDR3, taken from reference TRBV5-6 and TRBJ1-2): DAGVTQSPTHLIKTRGQQVTLRCSPKSGHDTVSWYQQALGQGPQFIFQYYEEEERQRGNFPDRFSGHQFPNYSSELNVNALLLGDSALYLCASSPPGGYGYTFGSGTRLTVV.

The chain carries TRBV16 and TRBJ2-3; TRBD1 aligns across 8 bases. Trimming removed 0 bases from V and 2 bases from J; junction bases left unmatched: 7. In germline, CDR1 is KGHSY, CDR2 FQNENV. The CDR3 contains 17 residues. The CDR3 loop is CASSQSPDRAFTDTQYF. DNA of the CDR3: TGTGCCAGCAGCCAATCCCCGGACAGGGCATTCACAGATACGCAGTATTTT.

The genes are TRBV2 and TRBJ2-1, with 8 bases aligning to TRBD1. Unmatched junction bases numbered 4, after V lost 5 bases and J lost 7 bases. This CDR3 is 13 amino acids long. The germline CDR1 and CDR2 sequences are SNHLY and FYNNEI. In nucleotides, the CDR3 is TGTGCCAGCAGTAGCAACAGGGGGAATGAGCAGTTCTTC. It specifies CASSSNRGNEQFF.

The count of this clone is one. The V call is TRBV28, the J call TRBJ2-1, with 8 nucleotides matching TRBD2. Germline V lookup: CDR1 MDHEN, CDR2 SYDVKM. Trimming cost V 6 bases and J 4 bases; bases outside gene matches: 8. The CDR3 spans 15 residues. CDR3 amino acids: CASRMGRGEYNEQFF. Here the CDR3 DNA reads TGTGCCAGCAGAATGGGGCGGGGGGAGTACAATGAGCAGTTCTTC. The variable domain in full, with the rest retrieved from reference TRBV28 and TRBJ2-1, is DVKVTQSSRYLVKRTGEKVFLECVQDMDHENMFWYRQDPGLGLRLIYFSYDVKMKEKGDIPEGYSVSREKKERFSLILESASTNQTSMYLCASRMGRGEYNEQFFGPGTRLTVL.

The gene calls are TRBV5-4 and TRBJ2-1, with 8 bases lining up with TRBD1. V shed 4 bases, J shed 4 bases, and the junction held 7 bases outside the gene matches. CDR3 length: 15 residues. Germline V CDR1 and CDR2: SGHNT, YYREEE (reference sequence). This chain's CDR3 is CASSPPGDRYNEQFF. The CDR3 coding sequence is TGTGCCAGCAGCCCGCCTGGGGACAGGTACAATGAGCAGTTCTTC.

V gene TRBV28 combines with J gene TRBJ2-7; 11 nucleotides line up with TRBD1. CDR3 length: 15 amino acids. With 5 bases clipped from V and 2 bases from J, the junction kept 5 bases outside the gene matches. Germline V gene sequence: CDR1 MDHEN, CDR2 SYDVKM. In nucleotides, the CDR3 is TGTGCCAGCAGTGCCGGGACAGGGGGTACCTACGAGCAGTACTTC. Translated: CASSAGTGGTYEQYF.

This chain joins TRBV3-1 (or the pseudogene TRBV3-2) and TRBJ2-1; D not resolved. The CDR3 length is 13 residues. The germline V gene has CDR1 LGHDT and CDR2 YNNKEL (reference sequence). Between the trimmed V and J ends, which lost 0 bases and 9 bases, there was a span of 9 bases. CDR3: CASSQDLASEQFF. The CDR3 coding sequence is TGTGCCAGCAGCCAAGATTTGGCTAGTGAGCAGTTCTTC.

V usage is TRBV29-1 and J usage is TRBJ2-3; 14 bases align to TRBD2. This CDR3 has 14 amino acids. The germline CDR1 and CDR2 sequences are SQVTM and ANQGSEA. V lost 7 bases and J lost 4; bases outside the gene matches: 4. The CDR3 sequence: CSAQTSGRADTQYF. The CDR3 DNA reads TGCAGCGCACAGACTAGCGGGAGGGCAGATACGCAGTATTTT.

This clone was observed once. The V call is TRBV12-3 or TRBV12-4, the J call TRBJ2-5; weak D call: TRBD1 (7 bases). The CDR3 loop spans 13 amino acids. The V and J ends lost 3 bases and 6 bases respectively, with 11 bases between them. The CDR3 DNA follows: TGTGCCAGCAGTTTCCCAGGGGGGAAGACCCAGTACTTC. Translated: CASSFPGGKTQYF.

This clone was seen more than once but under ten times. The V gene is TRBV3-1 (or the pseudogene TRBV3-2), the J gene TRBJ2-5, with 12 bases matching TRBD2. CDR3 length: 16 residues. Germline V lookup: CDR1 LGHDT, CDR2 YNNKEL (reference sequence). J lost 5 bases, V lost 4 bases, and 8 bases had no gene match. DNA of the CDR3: TGTGCCAGCAGCCTGTCGACTAGCGGGAGACGGGAGACCCAGTACTTC. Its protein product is CASSLSTSGRRETQYF.

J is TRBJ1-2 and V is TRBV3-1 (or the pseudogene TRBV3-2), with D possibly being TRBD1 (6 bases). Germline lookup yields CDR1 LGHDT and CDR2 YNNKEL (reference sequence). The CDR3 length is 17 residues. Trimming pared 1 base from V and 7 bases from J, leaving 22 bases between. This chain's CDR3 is CASSQGLGGFRLSGYTF. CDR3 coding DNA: TGTGCCAGCAGCCAAGGTTTAGGGGGTTTCCGATTAAGTGGCTACACCTTC.

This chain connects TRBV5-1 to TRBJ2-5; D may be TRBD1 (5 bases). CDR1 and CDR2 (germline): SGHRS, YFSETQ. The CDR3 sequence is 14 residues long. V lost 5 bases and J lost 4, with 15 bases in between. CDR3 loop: CASRIARGPETQYF. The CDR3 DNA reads TGCGCCAGCAGAATTGCAAGGGGTCCAGAGACCCAGTACTTC.

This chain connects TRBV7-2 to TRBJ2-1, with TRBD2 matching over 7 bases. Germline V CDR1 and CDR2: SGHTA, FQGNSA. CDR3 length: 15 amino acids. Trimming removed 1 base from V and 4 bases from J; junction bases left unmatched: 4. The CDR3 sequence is CASSLVGGSYNEQFF. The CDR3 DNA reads TGTGCCAGCAGCTTAGTGGGGGGGTCATACAATGAGCAGTTCTTC.

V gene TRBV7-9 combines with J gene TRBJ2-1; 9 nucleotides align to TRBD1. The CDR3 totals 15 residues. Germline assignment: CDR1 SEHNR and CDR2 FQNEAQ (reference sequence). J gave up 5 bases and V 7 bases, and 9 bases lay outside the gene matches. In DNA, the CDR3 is TGTGCCAGCATCCCGCGGCGACAGGGGGACAATGAGCAGTTCTTC. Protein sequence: CASIPRRQGDNEQFF.

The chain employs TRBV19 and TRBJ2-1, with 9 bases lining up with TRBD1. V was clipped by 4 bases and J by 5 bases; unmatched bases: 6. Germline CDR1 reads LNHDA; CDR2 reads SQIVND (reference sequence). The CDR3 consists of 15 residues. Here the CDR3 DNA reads TGTGCCAGTAGTACCCGGGACAGGGTCCACAATGAGCAGTTCTTC. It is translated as CASSTRDRVHNEQFF. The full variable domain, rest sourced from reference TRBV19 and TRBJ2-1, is DGGITQSPKYLFRKEGQNVTLSCEQNLNHDAMYWYRQDPGQGLRLIYYSQIVNDFQKGDIAEGYSVSREKKESFPLTVTSAQKNPTAFYLCASSTRDRVHNEQFFGPGTRLTVL.

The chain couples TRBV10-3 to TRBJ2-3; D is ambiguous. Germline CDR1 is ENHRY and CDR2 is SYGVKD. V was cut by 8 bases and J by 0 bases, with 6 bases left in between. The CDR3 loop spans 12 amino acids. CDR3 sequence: CAIGRSTDTQYF. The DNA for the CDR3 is TGTGCCATCGGCCGAAGCACAGATACGCAGTATTTT.

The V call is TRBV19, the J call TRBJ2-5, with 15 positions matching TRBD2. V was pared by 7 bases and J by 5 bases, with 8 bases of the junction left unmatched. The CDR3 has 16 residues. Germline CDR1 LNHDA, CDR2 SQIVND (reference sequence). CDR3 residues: CASTAGLAGGRETQYF. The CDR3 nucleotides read TGTGCCAGTACCGCGGGACTAGCGGGAGGAAGGGAGACCCAGTACTTC. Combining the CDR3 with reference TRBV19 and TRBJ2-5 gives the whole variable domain DGGITQSPKYLFRKEGQNVTLSCEQNLNHDAMYWYRQDPGQGLRLIYYSQIVNDFQKGDIAEGYSVSREKKESFPLTVTSAQKNPTAFYLCASTAGLAGGRETQYFGPGTRLLVL.

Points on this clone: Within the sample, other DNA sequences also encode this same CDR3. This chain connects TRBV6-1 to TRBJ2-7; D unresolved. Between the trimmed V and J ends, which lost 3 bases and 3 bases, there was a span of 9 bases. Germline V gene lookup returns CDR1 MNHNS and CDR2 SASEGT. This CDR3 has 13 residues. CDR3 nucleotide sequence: TGTGCCAGCAGTGATAGTCTTGACTACGAGCAGTACTTC. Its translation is CASSDSLDYEQYF.

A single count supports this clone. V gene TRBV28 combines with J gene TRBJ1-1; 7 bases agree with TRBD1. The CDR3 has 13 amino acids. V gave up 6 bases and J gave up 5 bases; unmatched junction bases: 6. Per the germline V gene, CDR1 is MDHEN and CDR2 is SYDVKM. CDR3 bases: TGTGCCAGCAGAGGGGGCGCAGGTACTGAAGCTTTCTTT. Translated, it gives CASRGGAGTEAFF.

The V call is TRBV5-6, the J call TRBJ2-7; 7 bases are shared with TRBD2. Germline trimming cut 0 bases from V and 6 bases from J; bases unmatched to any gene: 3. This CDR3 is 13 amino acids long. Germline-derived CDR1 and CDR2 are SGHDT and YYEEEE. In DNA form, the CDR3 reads TGTGCCAGCAGCTTGGGGGAGGGAGGCGAGCAGTACTTC. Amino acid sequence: CASSLGEGGEQYF.

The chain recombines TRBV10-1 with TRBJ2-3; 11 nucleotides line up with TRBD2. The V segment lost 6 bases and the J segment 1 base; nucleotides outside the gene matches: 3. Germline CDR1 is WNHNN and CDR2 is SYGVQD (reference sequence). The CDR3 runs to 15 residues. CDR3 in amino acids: CASSELAGGTDTQYF. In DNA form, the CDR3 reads TGCGCCAGCAGCGAACTAGCGGGGGGCACAGATACGCAGTATTTT.

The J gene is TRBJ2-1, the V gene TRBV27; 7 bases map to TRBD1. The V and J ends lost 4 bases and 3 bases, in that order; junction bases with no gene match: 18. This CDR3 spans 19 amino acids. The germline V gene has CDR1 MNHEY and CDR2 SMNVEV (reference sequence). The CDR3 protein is CASSSLKTSTGFDYNEQFF. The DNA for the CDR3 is TGTGCCAGCAGTTCCTTAAAAACATCGACAGGGTTTGACTACAATGAGCAGTTCTTC.

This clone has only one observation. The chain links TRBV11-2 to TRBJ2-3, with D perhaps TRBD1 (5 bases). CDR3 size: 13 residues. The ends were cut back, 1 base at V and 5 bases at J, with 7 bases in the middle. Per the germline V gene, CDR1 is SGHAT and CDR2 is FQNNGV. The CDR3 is CASSLGQGDTQYF. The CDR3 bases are TGTGCCAGCAGCTTAGGTCAGGGAGATACGCAGTATTTT.